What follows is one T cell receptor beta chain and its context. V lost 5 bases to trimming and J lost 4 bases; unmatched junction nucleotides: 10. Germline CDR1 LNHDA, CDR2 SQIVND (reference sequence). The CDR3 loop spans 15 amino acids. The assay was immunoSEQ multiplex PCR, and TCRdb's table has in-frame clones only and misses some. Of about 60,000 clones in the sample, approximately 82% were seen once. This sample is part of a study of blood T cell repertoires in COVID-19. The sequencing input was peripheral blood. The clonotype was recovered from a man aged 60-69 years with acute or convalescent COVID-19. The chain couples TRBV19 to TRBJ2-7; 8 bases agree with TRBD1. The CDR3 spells CASSDPGQVRYEQYF. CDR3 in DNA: TGTGCCAGTAGTGACCCGGGACAGGTGCGTTACGAGCAGTACTTC.